What follows is one TCR beta chain and its context. One entry per CDR3 protein results from TCRdb running MiXCR on the RT-PCR reads. The sample records about 540,000 distinct CDR3 sequences, approximately 14% being singletons. The CDR3 extends over 15 amino acids. The germline V gene encodes CDR1 SEHNR and CDR2 FQNEAQ (reference sequence). J gave up 6 bases and V 5 bases, and 12 bases lay outside the gene matches. The data were taken from a study of response to subunit inactivated influenza vaccine. The receptor comes from a middle-aged man who received an inactivated influenza vaccine. Source: PBMCs from blood, taken approximately 12 days after vaccination. The chain recombines TRBV7-9 with TRBJ2-7; 8 bases are shared with TRBD1. The CDR3: CASSRGQDRGGEQYF. CDR3 DNA: TGTGCCAGCAGCCGGGGCCAAGACAGGGGTGGCGAGCAGTACTTC. Variable domain in full (rest from reference TRBV7-9 and TRBJ2-7): DTGVSQNPRHKITKRGQNVTFRCDPISEHNRLYWYRQTLGQGPEFLTYFQNEAQLEKSRLLSDRFSAERPKGSFSTLEIQRTEQGDSAMYLCASSRGQDRGGEQYFGPGTRLTVT.